This T cell receptor beta chain was captured in a study of regulatory T cells (dated by TCRdb to 2016 to 2019). About the study as a whole: The study compared T-cell receptor beta repertoires of sorted regulatory, conventional CD4+ and CD8+ T cells in CD3G-deficient patients with those in healthy controls. General conclusions and limits of the study: Patient repertoires showed restricted unique TRB V-J pairs and skewed V and J gene usage, most marked in regulatory T cells. CD8+ T cells from patients showed a nonsignificant trend toward lower Shannon entropy than control CD8+ cells.

Evidence of autoimmunity was present in all CD3G-deficient patients, and the autoimmunity was more severe in two of the patients. Patients ranged from 2 to 39 years of age at testing and had reduced naive and increased memory CD4+ and CD8+ T-cell proportions. The patient group comprised several individuals with CD3G deficiency. Patient samples and clinical data were obtained from an international physician network spanning the United States, Europe and Asia. Ficoll density separation was used to isolate peripheral blood mononuclear cells. CD3+ CD8+ CD4- T cells were isolated using a FACSAria cell sorter. In the multiplex PCR, 52 forward TRBV primers and 13 reverse TRBJ primers were used, and assay-based and computational corrections were applied for amplification bias. Rearranged TRB loci were amplified from genomic DNA by multiplex PCR within the immunoSEQ assay. TRB amplicons were sequenced using an Illumina HiSeq platform. Concerning the study's data processing: Custom algorithms error-filtered the raw sequences and aligned the raw sequences to reference gene sequences, after which the immunoSEQ online tools were used for analysis. Frequencies of productive and nonproductive TRB rearrangements were assessed among unique sequences as well as among total sequences. Assessment of potential self-reactivity relied on the hydrophobicity of positions 6 and 7 in the TRB CDR3, along with their amino acid composition. Group comparisons used t tests, Mann-Whitney tests or two-way ANOVA run in Prism software. TCRdb retrieved this table from immuneACCESS and kept in-frame rearrangements only. Not all clones are present; in checked studies, unresolved V genes account for under half, and no reason is known for the remainder. V and J calls plus clone size are reproduced from that table; the DNA served to infer D and trimming. The sample contains about 20,000 clones, roughly 93% of them found a single time. The top ten clonotypes cover approximately 3.3% of the sample.

The table lists this clone with a count of one. Its antigen specificity is not known. Nothing much larger sits one base from this clone, and base qualities are not available. Based on the germline V gene, the CDR1 and CDR2 sequences are MDHEN and SYDVKM. V is reduced by 6 bases and J by 5 bases, leaving a spacing of 11 bases between them. Taken from cysteine to phenylalanine, the CDR3 has 14 residues. Just CDR3 DNA is preserved here, 42 bases in frame from base 1. The sequenced sample was CD8+ T cells sorted from blood. The chain couples TRBV28 to TRBJ1-6, with the D gene uncertain. The sequence derives from a child between 2 and 9 years old with CD3G deficiency. The nucleotide sequence is given as TGTGCCAGCAGAATGGGCCGGCATAATTCACCCCTCCACTTT. Its product reads: CASRMGRHNSPLHF.